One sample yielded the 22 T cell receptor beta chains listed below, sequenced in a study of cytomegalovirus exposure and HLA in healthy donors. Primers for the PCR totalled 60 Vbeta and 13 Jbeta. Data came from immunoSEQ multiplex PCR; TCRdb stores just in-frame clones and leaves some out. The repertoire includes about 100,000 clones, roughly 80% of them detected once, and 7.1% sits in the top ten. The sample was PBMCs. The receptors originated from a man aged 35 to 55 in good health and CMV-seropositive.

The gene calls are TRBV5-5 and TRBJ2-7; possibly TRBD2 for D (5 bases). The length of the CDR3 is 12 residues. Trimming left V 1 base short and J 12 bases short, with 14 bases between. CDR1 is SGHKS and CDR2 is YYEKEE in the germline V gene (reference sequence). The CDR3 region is CASSLREGVLYF. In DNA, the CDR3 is TGTGCCAGCAGCTTGCGTGAGGGTGTTTTGTACTTC.

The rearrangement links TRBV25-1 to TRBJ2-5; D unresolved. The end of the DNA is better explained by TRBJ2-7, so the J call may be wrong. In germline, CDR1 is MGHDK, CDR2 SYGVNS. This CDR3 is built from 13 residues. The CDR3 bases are TGTGCCAGCAGTGAGCGGATTTCCTACGAGCAGTACTTC. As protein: CASSERISYEQYF.

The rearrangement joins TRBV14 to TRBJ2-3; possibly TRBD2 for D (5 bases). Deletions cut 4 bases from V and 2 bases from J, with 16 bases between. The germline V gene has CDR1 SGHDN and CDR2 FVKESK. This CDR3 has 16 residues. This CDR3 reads CASSPGVPGITDTQYF. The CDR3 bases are TGTGCCAGCAGCCCCGGTGTGCCGGGGATCACAGATACGCAGTATTTT. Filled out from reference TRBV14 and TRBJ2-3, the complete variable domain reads EAGVTQFPSHSVIEKGQTVTLRCDPISGHDNLYWYRRVMGKEIKFLLHFVKESKQDESGMPNNRFLAERTGGTYSTLKVQPAELEDSGVYFCASSPGVPGITDTQYFGPGTRLTVL.

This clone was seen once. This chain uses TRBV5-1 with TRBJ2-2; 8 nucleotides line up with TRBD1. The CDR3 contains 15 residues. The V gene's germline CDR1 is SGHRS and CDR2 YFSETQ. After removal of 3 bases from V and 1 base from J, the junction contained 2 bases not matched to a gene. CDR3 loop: CASSSGTGNTGELFF. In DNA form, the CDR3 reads TGCGCCAGCAGCTCCGGGACAGGGAACACCGGGGAGCTGTTTTTT.

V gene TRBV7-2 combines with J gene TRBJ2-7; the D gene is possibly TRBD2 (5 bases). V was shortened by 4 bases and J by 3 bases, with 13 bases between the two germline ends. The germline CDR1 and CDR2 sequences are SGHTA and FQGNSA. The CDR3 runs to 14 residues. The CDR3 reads CASSSVGSFYEQYF. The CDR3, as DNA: TGTGCCAGCAGCTCTGTAGGGAGCTTCTACGAGCAGTACTTC.

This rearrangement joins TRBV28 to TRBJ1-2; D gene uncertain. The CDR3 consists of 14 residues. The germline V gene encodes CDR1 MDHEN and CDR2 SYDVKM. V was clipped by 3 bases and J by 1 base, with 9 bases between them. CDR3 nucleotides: TGTGCCAGCAGTTTGGGCCAAGTTAACTATGGCTACACCTTC. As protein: CASSLGQVNYGYTF.

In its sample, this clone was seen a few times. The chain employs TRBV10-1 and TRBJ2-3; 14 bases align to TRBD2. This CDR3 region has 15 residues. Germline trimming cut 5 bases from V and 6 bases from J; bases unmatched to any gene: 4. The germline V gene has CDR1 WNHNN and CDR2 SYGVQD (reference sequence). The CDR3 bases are TGCGCCAGCAGTCTGGGACTAGCGGGAGCCGATACGCAGTATTTT. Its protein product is CASSLGLAGADTQYF.

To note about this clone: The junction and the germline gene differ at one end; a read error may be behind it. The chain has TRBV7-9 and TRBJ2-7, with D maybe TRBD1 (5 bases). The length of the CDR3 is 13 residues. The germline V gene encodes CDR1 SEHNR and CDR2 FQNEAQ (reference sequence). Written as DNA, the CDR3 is TGTTCCAGCAGCTTAGTGTCAGGGTCCGAGCAGTACTTC. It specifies CSSSLVSGSEQYF.

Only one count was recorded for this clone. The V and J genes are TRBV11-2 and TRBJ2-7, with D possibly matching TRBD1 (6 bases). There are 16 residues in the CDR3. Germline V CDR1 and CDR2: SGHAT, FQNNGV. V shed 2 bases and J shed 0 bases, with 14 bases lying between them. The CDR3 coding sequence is TGTGCCAGCAGCTTAACGGACAGCCTCAACTCCTACGAGCAGTACTTC. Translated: CASSLTDSLNSYEQYF.

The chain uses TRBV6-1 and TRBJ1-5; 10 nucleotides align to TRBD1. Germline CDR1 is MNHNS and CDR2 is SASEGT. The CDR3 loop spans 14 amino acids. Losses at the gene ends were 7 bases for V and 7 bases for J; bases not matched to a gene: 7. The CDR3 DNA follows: TGTGCCAGCAACCGACAGGGGGCGGGCCAGCCCCAGCATTTT. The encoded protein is CASNRQGAGQPQHF.

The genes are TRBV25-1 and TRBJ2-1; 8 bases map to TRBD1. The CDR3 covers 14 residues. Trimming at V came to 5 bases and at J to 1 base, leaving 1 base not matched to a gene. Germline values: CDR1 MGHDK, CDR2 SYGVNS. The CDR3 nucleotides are TGTGCCAGCAGTCGGGACAGGTCCTACAATGAGCAGTTCTTC. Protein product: CASSRDRSYNEQFF.

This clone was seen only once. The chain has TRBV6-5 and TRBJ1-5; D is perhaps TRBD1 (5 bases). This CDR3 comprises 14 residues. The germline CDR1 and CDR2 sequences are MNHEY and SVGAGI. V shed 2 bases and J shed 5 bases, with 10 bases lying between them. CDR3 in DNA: TGTGCCAGCAGTTACGCCGCCAGGGATCAGCCCCAGCATTTT. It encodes CASSYAARDQPQHF.

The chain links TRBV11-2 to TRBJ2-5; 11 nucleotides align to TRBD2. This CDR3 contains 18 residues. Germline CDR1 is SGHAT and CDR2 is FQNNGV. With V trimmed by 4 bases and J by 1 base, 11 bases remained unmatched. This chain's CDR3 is CASSSSPTSGASQETQYF. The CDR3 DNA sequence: TGTGCCAGCAGCTCCTCCCCGACTAGCGGGGCCTCCCAAGAGACCCAGTACTTC.

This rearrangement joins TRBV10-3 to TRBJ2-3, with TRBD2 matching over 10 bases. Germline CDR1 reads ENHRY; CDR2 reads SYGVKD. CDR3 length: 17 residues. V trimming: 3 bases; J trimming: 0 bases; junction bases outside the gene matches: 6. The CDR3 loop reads CAISESGLAASTDTQYF. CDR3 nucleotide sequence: TGTGCCATCAGTGAATCCGGACTAGCGGCTAGCACAGATACGCAGTATTTT.

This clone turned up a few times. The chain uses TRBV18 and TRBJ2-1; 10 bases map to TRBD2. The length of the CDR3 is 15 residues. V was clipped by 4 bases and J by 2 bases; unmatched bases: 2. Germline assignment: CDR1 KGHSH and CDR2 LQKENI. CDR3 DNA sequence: TGTGCCAGCTCACGACTAGCGGGCACCTACAATGAGCAGTTCTTC. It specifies CASSRLAGTYNEQFF.

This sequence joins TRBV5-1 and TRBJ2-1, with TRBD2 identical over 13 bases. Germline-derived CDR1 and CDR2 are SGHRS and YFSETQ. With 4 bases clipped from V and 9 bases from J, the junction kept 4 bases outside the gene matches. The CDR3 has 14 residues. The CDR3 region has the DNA TGCGCCAGCAGCCAGGGACTAGCGGGGATTGAGCAGTTCTTC. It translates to CASSQGLAGIEQFF.

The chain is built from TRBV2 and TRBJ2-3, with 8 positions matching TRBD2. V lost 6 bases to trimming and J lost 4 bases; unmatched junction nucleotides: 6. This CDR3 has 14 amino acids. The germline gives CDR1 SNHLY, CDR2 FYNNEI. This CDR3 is CASSLAGRSDTQYF. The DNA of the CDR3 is TGTGCCAGCAGCTTAGCGGGAAGGTCAGATACGCAGTATTTT.

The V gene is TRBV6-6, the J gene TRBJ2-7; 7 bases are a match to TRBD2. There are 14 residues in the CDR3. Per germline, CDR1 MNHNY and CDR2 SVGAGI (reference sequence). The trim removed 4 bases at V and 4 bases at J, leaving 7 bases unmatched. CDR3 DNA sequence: TGTGCCAGCAGTTCATTAGCGGGCCAGTACGAGCAGTACTTC. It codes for CASSSLAGQYEQYF.

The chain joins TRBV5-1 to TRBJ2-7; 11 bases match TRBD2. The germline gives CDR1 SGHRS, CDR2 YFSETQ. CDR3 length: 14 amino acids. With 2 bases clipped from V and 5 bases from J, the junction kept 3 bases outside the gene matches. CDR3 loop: CASSFTSGGDEQYF. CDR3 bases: TGCGCCAGCAGCTTTACTAGCGGGGGTGACGAGCAGTACTTC.

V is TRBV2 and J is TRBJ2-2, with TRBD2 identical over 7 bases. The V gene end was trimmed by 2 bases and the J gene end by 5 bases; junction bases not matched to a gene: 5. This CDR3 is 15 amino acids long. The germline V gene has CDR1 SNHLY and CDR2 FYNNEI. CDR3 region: CASSESGGGTGELFF. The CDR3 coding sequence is TGTGCCAGCAGTGAATCTGGGGGGGGGACCGGGGAGCTGTTTTTT.

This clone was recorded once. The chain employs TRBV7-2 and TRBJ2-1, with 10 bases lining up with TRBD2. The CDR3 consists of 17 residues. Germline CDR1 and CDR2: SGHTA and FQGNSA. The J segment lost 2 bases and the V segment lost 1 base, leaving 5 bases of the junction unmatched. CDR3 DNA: TGTGCCAGCAGCTTAGGTGCTAGCGGGGGTACCTACAATGAGCAGTTCTTC. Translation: CASSLGASGGTYNEQFF.

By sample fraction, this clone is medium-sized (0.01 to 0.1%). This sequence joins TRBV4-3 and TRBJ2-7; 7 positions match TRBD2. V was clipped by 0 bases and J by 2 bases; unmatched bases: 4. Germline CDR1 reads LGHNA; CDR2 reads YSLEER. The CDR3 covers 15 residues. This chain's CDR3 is CASSQDTSATYEQYF. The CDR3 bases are TGCGCCAGCAGCCAAGATACTAGCGCAACCTACGAGCAGTACTTC.